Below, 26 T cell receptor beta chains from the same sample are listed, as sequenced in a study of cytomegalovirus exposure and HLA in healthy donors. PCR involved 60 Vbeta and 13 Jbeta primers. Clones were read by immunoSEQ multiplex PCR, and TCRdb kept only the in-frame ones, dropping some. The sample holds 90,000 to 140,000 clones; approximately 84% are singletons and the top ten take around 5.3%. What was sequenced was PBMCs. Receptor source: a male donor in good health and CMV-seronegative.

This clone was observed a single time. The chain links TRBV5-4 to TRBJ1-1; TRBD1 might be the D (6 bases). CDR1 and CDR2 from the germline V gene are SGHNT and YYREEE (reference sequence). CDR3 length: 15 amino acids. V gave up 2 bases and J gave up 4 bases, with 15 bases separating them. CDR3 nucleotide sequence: TGTGCCAGCAGCTTAAGGGATAGGGGGGGCACTGAAGCTTTCTTT. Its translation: CASSLRDRGGTEAFF.

The CDR3 is CASSLGLAVGEGTQYF. DNA of the CDR3: TGCGCCAGCAGCCTGGGACTAGCGGTGGGGGAGGGGACCCAGTACTTC. The chain couples TRBV5-1 to TRBJ2-5; 11 positions agree with TRBD2. This CDR3 has 16 residues. Germline-derived CDR1 and CDR2 are SGHRS and YFSETQ. Trimming cost V 4 bases and J 7 bases; bases outside gene matches: 12.

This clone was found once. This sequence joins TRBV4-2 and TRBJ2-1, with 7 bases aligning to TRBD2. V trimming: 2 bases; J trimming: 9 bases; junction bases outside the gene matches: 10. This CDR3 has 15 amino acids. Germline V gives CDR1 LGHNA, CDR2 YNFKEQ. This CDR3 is CASSQLERENGEQFF. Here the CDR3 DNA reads TGTGCCAGCAGCCAACTCGAGCGGGAAAACGGTGAGCAGTTCTTC.

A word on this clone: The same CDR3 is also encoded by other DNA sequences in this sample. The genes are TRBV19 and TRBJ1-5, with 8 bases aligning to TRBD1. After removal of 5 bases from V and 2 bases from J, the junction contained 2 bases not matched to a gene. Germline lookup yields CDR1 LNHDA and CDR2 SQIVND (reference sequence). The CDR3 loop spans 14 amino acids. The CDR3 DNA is TGTGCCAGTAGTGGGACAGGTGGCAATCAGCCCCAGCATTTT. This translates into CASSGTGGNQPQHF.

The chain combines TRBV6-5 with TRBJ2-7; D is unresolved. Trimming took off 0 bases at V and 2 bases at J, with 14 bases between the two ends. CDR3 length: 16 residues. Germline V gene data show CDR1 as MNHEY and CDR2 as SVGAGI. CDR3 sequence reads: CASSYSLGARTYEQYF. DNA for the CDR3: TGTGCCAGCAGTTACTCCTTGGGCGCCAGGACCTACGAGCAGTACTTC.

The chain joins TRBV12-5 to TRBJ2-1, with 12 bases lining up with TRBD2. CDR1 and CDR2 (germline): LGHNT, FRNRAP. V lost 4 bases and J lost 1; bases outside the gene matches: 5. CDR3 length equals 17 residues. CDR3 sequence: CASGYGTSGRSYNEQFF. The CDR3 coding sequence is TGTGCTAGTGGTTATGGGACTAGCGGGCGTTCCTACAATGAGCAGTTCTTC.

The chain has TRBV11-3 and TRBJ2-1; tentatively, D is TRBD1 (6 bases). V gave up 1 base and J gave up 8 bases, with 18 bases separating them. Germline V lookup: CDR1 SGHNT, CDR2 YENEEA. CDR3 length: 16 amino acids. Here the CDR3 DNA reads TGTGCCAGCAGCTTAGCACAGGGCCGCGATAAGGATGAGCAGTTCTTC. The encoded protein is CASSLAQGRDKDEQFF.

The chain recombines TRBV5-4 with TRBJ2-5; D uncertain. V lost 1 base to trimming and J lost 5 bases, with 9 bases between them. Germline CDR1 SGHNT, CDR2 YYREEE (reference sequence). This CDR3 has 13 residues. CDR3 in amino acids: CASSLPLQETQYF. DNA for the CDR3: TGTGCCAGCAGCTTGCCTCTCCAGGAGACCCAGTACTTC.

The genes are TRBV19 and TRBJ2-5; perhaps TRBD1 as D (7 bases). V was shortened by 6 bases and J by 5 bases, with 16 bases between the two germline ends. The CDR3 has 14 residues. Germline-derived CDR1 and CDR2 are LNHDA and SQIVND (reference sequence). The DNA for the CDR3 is TGTGCCAGTAGACCAGGAGGGGGCGAGGAGACCCAGTACTTC. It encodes CASRPGGGEETQYF.

The CDR3 region is CASENHFTSGRKEETQYF. Here the CDR3 DNA reads TGTGCCAGCGAGAACCATTTTACTAGCGGGAGAAAGGAAGAGACCCAGTACTTC. The gene calls are TRBV7-9 and TRBJ2-5; 11 nucleotides match TRBD2. The junction had 17 bases not matched to a gene; V was cut back by 8 bases and J by 3 bases. The CDR3 has 18 residues. Germline V gene lookup returns CDR1 SEHNR and CDR2 FQNEAQ (reference sequence).

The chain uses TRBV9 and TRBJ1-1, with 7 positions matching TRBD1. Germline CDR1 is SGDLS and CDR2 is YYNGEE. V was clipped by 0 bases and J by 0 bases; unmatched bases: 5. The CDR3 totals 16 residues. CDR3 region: CASSVADRELNTEAFF. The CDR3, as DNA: TGTGCCAGCAGCGTAGCCGACAGGGAATTGAACACTGAAGCTTTCTTT.

The CDR3: CATAGLAGVEQYF. CDR3 coding DNA: TGTGCCACCGCGGGACTAGCGGGAGTTGAGCAGTACTTC. V is TRBV15 and J is TRBJ2-7, with 14 positions matching TRBD2. In germline, CDR1 is LNHNV, CDR2 YYDKDF (reference sequence). J gave up 7 bases and V 8 bases, and 4 bases lay outside the gene matches. The length of the CDR3 is 13 residues.

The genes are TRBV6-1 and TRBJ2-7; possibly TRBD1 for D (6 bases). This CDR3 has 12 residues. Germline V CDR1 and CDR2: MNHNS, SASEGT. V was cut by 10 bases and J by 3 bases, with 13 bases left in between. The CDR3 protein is CAIRGTRYEQYF. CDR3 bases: TGTGCCATCAGAGGGACACGCTACGAGCAGTACTTC.

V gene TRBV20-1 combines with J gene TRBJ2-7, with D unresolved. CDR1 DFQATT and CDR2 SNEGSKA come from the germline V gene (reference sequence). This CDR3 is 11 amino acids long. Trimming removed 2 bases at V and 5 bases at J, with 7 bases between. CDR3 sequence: CSARQVHEQYF. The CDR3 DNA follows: TGCAGTGCTAGACAGGTCCACGAGCAGTACTTC.

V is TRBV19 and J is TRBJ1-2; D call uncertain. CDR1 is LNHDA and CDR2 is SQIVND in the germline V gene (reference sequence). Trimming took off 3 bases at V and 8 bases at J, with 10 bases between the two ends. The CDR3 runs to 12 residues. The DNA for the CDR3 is TGTGCCAGTAGTATTAGTGTATCCGGCTACACCTTC. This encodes CASSISVSGYTF.

The CDR3 loop is CASSLEGGVRPNEQFF. The CDR3 nucleotides are TGTGCCAGCAGCTTAGAGGGAGGGGTCAGGCCTAATGAGCAGTTCTTC. The chain combines TRBV11-2 with TRBJ2-1; 7 bases map to TRBD2. Trimming removed 0 bases from V and 7 bases from J; junction bases left unmatched: 9. The CDR3 totals 16 residues. Per germline, CDR1 SGHAT and CDR2 FQNNGV.

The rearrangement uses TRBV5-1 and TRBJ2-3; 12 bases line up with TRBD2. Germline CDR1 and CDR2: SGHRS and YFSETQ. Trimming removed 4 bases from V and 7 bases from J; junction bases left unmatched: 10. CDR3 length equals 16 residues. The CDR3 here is CASSLRLAGDQYTQYF. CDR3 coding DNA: TGCGCCAGCAGCCTAAGACTAGCGGGAGATCAGTATACGCAGTATTTT.

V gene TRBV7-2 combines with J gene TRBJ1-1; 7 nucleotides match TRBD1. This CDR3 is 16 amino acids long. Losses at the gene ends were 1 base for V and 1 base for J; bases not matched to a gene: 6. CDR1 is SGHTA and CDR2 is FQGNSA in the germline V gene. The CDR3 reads CASSLGARTGNTEAFF. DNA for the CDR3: TGTGCCAGCAGCTTAGGAGCACGGACAGGGAACACTGAAGCTTTCTTT.

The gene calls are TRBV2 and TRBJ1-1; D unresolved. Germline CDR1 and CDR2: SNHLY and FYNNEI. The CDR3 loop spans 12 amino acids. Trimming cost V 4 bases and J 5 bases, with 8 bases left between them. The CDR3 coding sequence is TGTGCCAGCAGTGTCCGGGGAACTGAAGCTTTCTTT. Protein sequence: CASSVRGTEAFF.

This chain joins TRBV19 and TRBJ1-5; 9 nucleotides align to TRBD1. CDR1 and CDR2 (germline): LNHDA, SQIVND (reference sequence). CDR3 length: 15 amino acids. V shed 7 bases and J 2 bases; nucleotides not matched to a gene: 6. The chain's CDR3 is CASMEGDRGNQPQHF. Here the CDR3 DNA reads TGTGCCAGTATGGAGGGGGACAGGGGCAATCAGCCCCAGCATTTT.

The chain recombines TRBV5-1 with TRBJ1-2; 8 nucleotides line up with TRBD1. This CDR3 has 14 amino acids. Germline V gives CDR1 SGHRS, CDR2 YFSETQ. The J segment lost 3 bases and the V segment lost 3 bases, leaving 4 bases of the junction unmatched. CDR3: CASSWETGDYGYTF. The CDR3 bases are TGCGCCAGCAGCTGGGAGACAGGGGACTATGGCTACACCTTC.

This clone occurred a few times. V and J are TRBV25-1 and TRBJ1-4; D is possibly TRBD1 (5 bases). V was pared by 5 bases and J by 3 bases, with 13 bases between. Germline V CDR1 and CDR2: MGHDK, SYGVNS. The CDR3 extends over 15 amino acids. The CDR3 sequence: CASSWGEWSNEKLFF. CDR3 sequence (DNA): TGTGCCAGCAGTTGGGGCGAGTGGTCTAATGAAAAACTGTTTTTT.

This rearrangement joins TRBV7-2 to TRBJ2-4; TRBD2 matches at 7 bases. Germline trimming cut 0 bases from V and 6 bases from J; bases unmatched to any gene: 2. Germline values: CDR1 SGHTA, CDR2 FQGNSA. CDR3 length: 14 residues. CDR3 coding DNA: TGTGCCAGCAGCTTAGCGTCTAGCGGAAACATTCAGTACTTC. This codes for CASSLASSGNIQYF.

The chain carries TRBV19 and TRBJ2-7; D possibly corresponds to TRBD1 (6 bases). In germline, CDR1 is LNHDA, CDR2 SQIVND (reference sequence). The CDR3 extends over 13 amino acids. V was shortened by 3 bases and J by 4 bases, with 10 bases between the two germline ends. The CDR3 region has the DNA TGTGCCAGTAGTATTGGCCAGGGGTACGAGCAGTACTTC. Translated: CASSIGQGYEQYF.

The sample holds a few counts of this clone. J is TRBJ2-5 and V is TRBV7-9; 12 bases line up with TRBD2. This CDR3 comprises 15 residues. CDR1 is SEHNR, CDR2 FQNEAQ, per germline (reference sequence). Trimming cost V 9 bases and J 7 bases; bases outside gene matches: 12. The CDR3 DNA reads TGTGCCAGTTTACGACTAGCGGGAGAAGTTGGGACCCAGTACTTC. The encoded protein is CASLRLAGEVGTQYF.

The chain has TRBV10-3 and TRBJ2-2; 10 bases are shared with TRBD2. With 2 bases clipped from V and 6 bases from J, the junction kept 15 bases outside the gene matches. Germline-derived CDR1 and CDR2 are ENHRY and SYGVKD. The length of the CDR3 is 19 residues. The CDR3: CAISEVGLAGENRAGELFF. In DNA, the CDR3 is TGTGCCATCAGTGAGGTTGGGCTAGCGGGAGAGAACCGAGCCGGGGAGCTGTTTTTT.